This paragraph reports one T cell receptor (beta chain). After removal of 4 bases from V and 8 bases from J, the junction contained 11 bases not matched to a gene. Germline values: CDR1 SGDLS, CDR2 YYNGEE. CDR3 length equals 15 residues. The data were obtained in a study of blood T cell repertoires in COVID-19. The overall study: Italy, Spain and the United States were the sources of the convalescent and acute COVID-19 samples. The cDNA or gDNA used as material had been derived from T cells, B-cell-depleted T cells, or PBMCs.

Authors' methods: Reference gene primers were amplified, and this amplification served to estimate nucleated cell counts. Method: immunoSEQ multiplex PCR; TCRdb's copy keeps in-frame clones and lacks some. The D gene and trimming were derived from the DNA, and the V and J assignments and clone size from that table. The sample has some 180,000 clones, about 90% seen once. This receptor was identified in a man between 50 and 59 years old with acute or convalescent COVID-19. V usage is TRBV9 and J usage is TRBJ1-4; TRBD1 matches 7 bases. The sequencing sample was made of peripheral blood. The CDR3 bases are TGTGCCAGCAGCACAGAGACAGGGTTGGGAGAAAAACTGTTTTTT. It translates to CASSTETGLGEKLFF.